Below, 22 T cell receptor beta chains from the same sample are listed, as sequenced in a study of regulatory and conventional T cells in RAG deficiency (dated by TCRdb to about 2017). Before genomic DNA extraction, conventional CD4+ T cells were purified from blood as CD25-low CD127-high cells. Receptor libraries were prepared by the immunoSEQ multiplex PCR assay. As stored in TCRdb, this immuneACCESS dataset retains in-frame rearrangements with V and J assigned. A fraction of the clones does not appear; measured against another copy, unresolved V genes explain less than half of the discrepancy, and the remainder lacks a known reason. The sample yields 21,000 or so clones; around 92% were counted once. Clones ranked in the top ten supply under 0.95% of the sample. These same data were also listed under a study on regulatory T cells. The second study reports: For the multiplex PCR, 52 forward TRBV primers and 13 reverse TRBJ primers were used, and amplification bias was corrected with both assay-based and computational methods.

Sequencing was performed on CD4+ T cells sorted from blood. The receptors here all came from a human donor in good health.

The chain uses TRBV15 and TRBJ1-5, with D hard to call. Germline CDR1 and CDR2: LNHNV and YYDKDF (reference sequence). Trimming left V 0 bases short and J 1 base short, with 7 bases between. The CDR3 covers 15 residues. This chain's CDR3 is CATSRDPGSNQPQHF. The CDR3 DNA is TGTGCCACCAGCAGAGATCCCGGAAGCAATCAGCCCCAGCATTTT.

This clone was recorded only once. The chain combines TRBV4-1 with TRBJ1-1; 10 nucleotides agree with TRBD1. The CDR3 has 19 residues. The V gene's germline CDR1 is MGHRA and CDR2 YSYEKL. J gave up 1 base and V 3 bases, and 14 bases lay outside the gene matches. CDR3 region: CASSQTQPQDRGWNTEAFF. The CDR3 DNA is TGCGCCAGCAGCCAGACTCAGCCCCAGGACAGGGGGTGGAACACTGAAGCTTTCTTT.

J is TRBJ2-3 and V is TRBV7-9, with TRBD2 matching over 7 bases. The ends lost 1 base at V and 9 bases at J; junction bases unmatched: 22. This CDR3 has 19 residues. Looked up from germline, CDR1 is SEHNR and CDR2 is FQNEAQ (reference sequence). Written as DNA, the CDR3 is TGTGCCAGCAGCTTAGTTTGGGTCCCGTGGGGGGGGAACGTCGGAACGCAGTATTTT. Protein sequence: CASSLVWVPWGGNVGTQYF.

The chain is built from TRBV19 and TRBJ2-5; unclear D gene. The DNA end lines up better with TRBJ2-7; the J call may be wrong. The CDR3 runs to 13 residues. Germline V gives CDR1 LNHDA, CDR2 SQIVND (reference sequence). The CDR3 DNA reads as TGTGCCAGTAGTATAGAACCCAGCAGCGAGCAGTACTTC. Its translation is CASSIEPSSEQYF.

The chain uses TRBV5-1 and TRBJ2-1, with 12 bases lining up with TRBD2. J lost 8 bases, V lost 3 bases, and 9 bases had no gene match. The CDR3 runs 16 residues. CDR1 and CDR2 from the germline V gene are SGHRS and YFSETQ. For the CDR3, the DNA is TGCGCCAGCAGCTCCCCTGGGGCTAGCGGGAGGGATGAGCAGTTCTTC. As protein: CASSSPGASGRDEQFF.

The chain has TRBV5-1 and TRBJ1-6; 8 bases agree with TRBD1. Trimming removed 0 bases from V and 10 bases from J; junction bases left unmatched: 9. Germline values: CDR1 SGHRS, CDR2 YFSETQ. CDR3 length equals 16 residues. DNA for the CDR3: TGCGCCAGCAGCTTGGTCCCACAGGGGGGGAGCTCACCCCTCCACTTT. Its protein product is CASSLVPQGGSSPLHF.

V gene TRBV7-9 combines with J gene TRBJ1-5; maybe TRBD1 (5 bases). In germline, CDR1 is SEHNR, CDR2 FQNEAQ (reference sequence). The germline V and J ends were trimmed by 1 base and 6 bases, with 10 bases remaining between them. The CDR3 runs 14 residues. Here the CDR3 DNA reads TGTGCCAGCAGCTTAGGGGGGGATTTTCAGCCCCAGCATTTT. Translating it yields CASSLGGDFQPQHF.

The J gene is TRBJ2-1, the V gene TRBV11-2, with D tentatively TRBD2 (5 bases). In germline, CDR1 is SGHAT, CDR2 FQNNGV. The CDR3 is made up of 16 amino acids. Trimming shortened V by 2 bases and J by 7 bases, and 18 bases separated the two germline ends. This CDR3 reads CASSLRDAVSLNEQFF. As DNA, the CDR3 is TGTGCCAGCAGCTTACGGGATGCCGTTTCGTTAAATGAGCAGTTCTTC. Looking up the rest from reference TRBV11-2 and TRBJ2-1 gives the full variable domain: EAGVAQSPRYKIIEKRQSVAFWCNPISGHATLYWYQQILGQGPKLLIQFQNNGVVDDSQLPKDRFSAERLKGVDSTLKIQPAKLEDSAVYLCASSLRDAVSLNEQFFGPGTRLTVL.

This chain connects TRBV6-1 to TRBJ1-5; no firm D call. CDR3 size: 15 residues. Looked up from germline, CDR1 is MNHNS and CDR2 is SASEGT. Trimming stripped 1 base from V and 1 base from J, with 8 bases between. In DNA form, the CDR3 reads TGTGCCAGCAGTGAAGTTAGGGCAAGCAATCAGCCCCAGCATTTT. This translates into CASSEVRASNQPQHF.

A few counts support this clone. V and J are TRBV5-6 and TRBJ2-7, with D maybe TRBD1 (5 bases). Germline loops: CDR1 SGHDT, CDR2 YYEEEE. This CDR3 region has 14 residues. Trimming cost V 1 base and J 3 bases, with 11 bases left between them. Here the CDR3 reads CASSLTVGHYEQYF. CDR3 nucleotides: TGTGCCAGCAGCTTGACTGTCGGACACTACGAGCAGTACTTC.

This chain connects TRBV6-1 to TRBJ1-2; 10 positions match TRBD1. Germline CDR1 reads MNHNS; CDR2 reads SASEGT. The ends lost 6 bases at V and 6 bases at J; junction bases unmatched: 7. This CDR3 spans 14 amino acids. The CDR3 spells CASSPGGQGNGYTF. The CDR3 nucleotides are TGTGCCAGCAGCCCCGGGGGACAGGGGAATGGCTACACCTTC.

This chain uses TRBV28 with TRBJ1-2; a weak D match, TRBD1 (5 bases). The CDR3 sequence is 14 residues long. Trimming left V 5 bases short and J 7 bases short, with 17 bases between. In germline, CDR1 is MDHEN, CDR2 SYDVKM. The CDR3 sequence: CASSNLDGGGGYTF. For the CDR3, the DNA is TGTGCCAGCAGTAACCTAGACGGTGGGGGTGGCTACACCTTC.

The rearrangement joins TRBV19 to TRBJ2-7; D remains unclear. The germline V and J ends were trimmed by 3 bases and 0 bases, with 6 bases remaining between them. This CDR3 is 13 amino acids long. CDR1 and CDR2 (germline): LNHDA, SQIVND (reference sequence). The chain's CDR3 is CASSILPSYEQYF. CDR3 DNA: TGTGCCAGTAGTATCCTTCCCTCCTACGAGCAGTACTTC.

Here the CDR3 DNA reads TGCGCCAGCAGTACTGATTCAGGAGGATACAATGAGCAGTTCTTC. This codes for CASSTDSGGYNEQFF. V usage is TRBV23-1 and J usage is TRBJ2-1, with D perhaps TRBD2 (5 bases). TRBV23-1 is marked as an open reading frame, function uncertain. The germline V and J ends were trimmed by 5 bases and 4 bases, with 15 bases remaining between them. The CDR3 has 15 residues.

The chain couples TRBV6-1 to TRBJ1-1; D gene ambiguous. V was shortened by 4 bases and J by 4 bases, with 10 bases between the two germline ends. Germline V gene data show CDR1 as MNHNS and CDR2 as SASEGT. The CDR3 runs to 13 residues. The CDR3 loop is CASSVGETTEAFF. CDR3 bases: TGTGCCAGCAGTGTCGGGGAAACCACTGAAGCTTTCTTT.

The chain couples TRBV27 to TRBJ1-5, with TRBD1 matching 7 bases. The germline V gene has CDR1 MNHEY and CDR2 SMNVEV (reference sequence). The CDR3 covers 14 residues. Trimming took 6 bases from V and 2 from J; bases not matched to a gene: 4. CDR3 amino acids: CASRQGTGNQPQHF. For the CDR3, the DNA is TGTGCCAGCAGGCAAGGGACAGGCAATCAGCCCCAGCATTTT.

This clone has only one observation. The chain joins TRBV5-1 to TRBJ1-1, with TRBD1 matching over 8 bases. This CDR3 has 15 amino acids. Germline CDR1 SGHRS, CDR2 YFSETQ. Trimming at V came to 4 bases and at J to 4 bases, leaving 9 bases not matched to a gene. The CDR3 coding sequence is TGCGCCAGCAGCCAGACAGGGGAAAGGGGCACTGAAGCTTTCTTT. It codes for CASSQTGERGTEAFF.

V usage is TRBV7-9 and J usage is TRBJ2-2; 13 bases fit TRBD2. V was clipped by 5 bases and J by 2 bases; unmatched bases: 5. The CDR3 is 17 amino acids. The germline CDR1 and CDR2 sequences are SEHNR and FQNEAQ (reference sequence). CDR3 coding DNA: TGTGCCAGCAGCGGGACTAGCGGGAACACTAACACCGGGGAGCTGTTTTTT. This translates into CASSGTSGNTNTGELFF.

This sequence joins TRBV14 and TRBJ2-3, with D unresolved. Per germline, CDR1 SGHDN and CDR2 FVKESK. Between the trimmed V and J ends, which lost 0 bases and 0 bases, there was a span of 10 bases. The CDR3 sequence is 16 residues long. CDR3 coding DNA: TGTGCCAGCAGCCAAGATGTCTATTCTAGCACAGATACGCAGTATTTT. This translates into CASSQDVYSSTDTQYF.

In nucleotides, the CDR3 is TGTGCCAGCAGCTTAGCTTTGGCCGAGGAGCAGTTCTTC. It encodes CASSLALAEEQFF. V usage is TRBV11-1 and J usage is TRBJ2-1; no reliable D call. Trimming stripped 0 bases from V and 10 bases from J, with 10 bases between. In germline, CDR1 is SGHAT, CDR2 FQDESV (reference sequence). CDR3 length: 13 residues.

The J gene is TRBJ2-1, the V gene TRBV5-4; D might be TRBD2 (5 bases). The CDR3 spans 14 residues. Germline V gives CDR1 SGHNT, CDR2 YYREEE (reference sequence). V was clipped by 6 bases and J by 7 bases, with 17 bases between them. The CDR3 bases are TGTGCCAGCAAGGGAATGTTGAGGGCTAATGAGCAGTTCTTC. Translated: CASKGMLRANEQFF.

Turning to this clone: Distinct nucleotide sequences in the sample also encode this CDR3. The V call is TRBV28, the J call TRBJ2-5, with 7 bases aligning to TRBD1. J gave up 5 bases and V 6 bases, and 6 bases lay outside the gene matches. There are 13 residues in the CDR3. Germline values: CDR1 MDHEN, CDR2 SYDVKM. In nucleotides, the CDR3 is TGTGCCAGCAGATATAACAGGGGCGAGACCCAGTACTTC. Its translation: CASRYNRGETQYF. The entire variable domain, with the rest obtained from reference TRBV28 and TRBJ2-5, is as follows: DVKVTQSSRYLVKRTGEKVFLECVQDMDHENMFWYRQDPGLGLRLIYFSYDVKMKEKGDIPEGYSVSREKKERFSLILESASTNQTSMYLCASRYNRGETQYFGPGTRLLVL.